This T cell receptor (beta chain) was obtained from a study of Ad26.COV2.S vaccination and SARS-CoV-2 variants. Trimming removed 1 base from V and 8 bases from J, with 8 bases in between. The germline V gene encodes CDR1 SEHNR and CDR2 FQNEAQ (reference sequence). This CDR3 region has 12 residues. Measured with immunoSEQ multiplex PCR; TCRdb has only the in-frame clones, and not every one. The profile shows approximately 420,000 clones, 75% to 90% of them singletons. The sample's treatment: roughly 19 received Ad26.COV2.S at low or high dose, single or two shots; about 5 received placebo; per-sample allocation not given. The study sampled participants on day 63 after the first vaccine or placebo injection.

This chain connects TRBV7-9 to TRBJ1-1; no definite D call. The sequence was obtained from a person between 18 and 65 years old who received the Ad26.COV2.S COVID-19 vaccine or a placebo. The sample here was peripheral blood, taken in a trial of Ad26.COV2.S vaccine versus placebo. CDR3 residues: CASSLDSREAFF. CDR3 coding DNA: TGTGCCAGCAGCTTAGACAGTCGAGAAGCTTTCTTT.